The T cell receptor (beta chain) described here comes from a study of cytomegalovirus exposure and HLA in healthy donors. Findings and caveats of the study: Later on, an analysis found that several of the most significant clusters appeared to be linked to common viral pathogens, which included parvovirus B19. Donors belonging to an Asian-associated ancestry cluster reportedly showed fewer N-insertions in productive TCRs than the roughly 670-donor mean, according to what a later analysis found. Reports described diagnosis of cytomegalovirus status by the classifier as highly specific and sensitive.

The CDR3 is 16 residues long. 13 Jbeta primers and 60 Vbeta primers were used for the PCR. Method: immunoSEQ multiplex PCR; TCRdb's copy keeps in-frame clones and lacks some. The sample includes 150,000 to 200,000 clones, roughly 85% of them seen just once. Comments on this clone: What it recognizes is unknown.

The sample was PBMCs. This clonotype was obtained from a woman in her 30s in good health and CMV-seropositive. J is TRBJ1-6 and V is TRBV1; the table gives TRBD1 as D, unverified against the DNA. TRBV1 is given as a pseudogene. CDR3 bases: TGCACCAGCGGTCCAACAGGGACCCCTCATAATTCACCCCTCCACTTT. Translated: CTSGPTGTPHNSPLHF.